The T cell receptor beta chain under discussion was sequenced for a study of blood T cells in healthy people across ages. This clonotype appeared a single time. Next came a second PCR, run for about 7 to 12 cycles, which used a sample-barcoded 5' primer along with a J-beta primer mix. TCRdb analysed the 5' RACE reads with MiXCR anew, one entry per CDR3 protein. Among 1.5 million to 2 million distinct CDR3 sequences listed, approximately 39% were seen once. Trimming cost V 0 bases and J 4 bases, with 9 bases left between them. Germline V gene data show CDR1 as LGHNA and CDR2 as YSLEER. This CDR3 comprises 14 residues.

This TCR was recovered from a human donor in good health. Specimen: blood. The chain has TRBV4-3 and TRBJ1-1, with D unclear. Here the CDR3 reads CASSQESTSTEAFF. Here the CDR3 DNA reads TGCGCCAGCAGCCAAGAGTCGACAAGCACTGAAGCTTTCTTT.